These T cell receptor beta chains were read from a single sample in a study of blood T cell repertoires in COVID-19. The assay was immunoSEQ multiplex PCR, and TCRdb's table has in-frame clones only and misses some. The sample carries 80,000 to 90,000 clones, around nine tenths recorded once. The sequencing input was peripheral blood. These receptor sequences come from a man in his fifties or sixties with acute or convalescent COVID-19. Both conserved end residues are part of each CDR3. A D gene is named only where the DNA matches it firmly. Clone size is shown for a subset of rows, as once, few, many or a class of expanded clone.

v_gene,j_gene,abundance,d_gene,CDR3aa,CDR3nt
TRBV11-2,TRBJ1-6,-,-,CASSLRPGVREPLHF,TGTGCCAGCAGCCTCCGACCGGGGGTTAGGGAACCCCTCCACTTT
TRBV7-8,TRBJ2-1,-,TRBD2,CASSLERSGAYNEQFF,TGTGCCAGCAGCTTAGAACGTAGCGGGGCCTACAATGAGCAGTTCTTC
TRBV5-1,TRBJ1-3,few,TRBD1,CASSSQGGSGNTIYF,TGCGCCAGCAGCTCCCAGGGGGGCTCTGGAAACACCATATATTTT
TRBV18,TRBJ2-2,-,TRBD1,CASSPLGQGIDGELFF,TGTGCCAGCTCACCGTTGGGACAGGGGATAGACGGGGAGCTGTTTTTT
TRBV30,TRBJ1-1,once,TRBD1,CAWSTQGAYTEAFF,TGTGCCTGGAGCACACAGGGGGCGTACACTGAAGCTTTCTTT
TRBV30,TRBJ1-1,-,-,CAWSVETANTEAFF,TGTGCCTGGAGTGTCGAGACAGCGAACACTGAAGCTTTCTTT
TRBV29-1,TRBJ1-1,-,TRBD1,CSVEPQGSRTEAFF,TGCAGCGTTGAGCCACAGGGGAGTCGAACTGAAGCTTTCTTT
TRBV19,TRBJ1-5,-,-,CASSDKTGHYSNQPQHF,TGTGCCAGTAGTGACAAGACAGGCCATTATAGCAATCAGCCCCAGCATTTT
TRBV28,TRBJ2-7,few,-,CASSDRTFYEQYF,TGTGCCAGCAGTGACAGGACATTCTACGAGCAGTACTTC
TRBV6-5,TRBJ1-1,once,-,CASSYGRDTEAFF,TGTGCCAGCAGTTACGGCAGGGACACTGAAGCTTTCTTT
TRBV5-1,TRBJ1-5,-,TRBD1,CASSLGDGQGNQPQHF,TGCGCCAGCAGCCTTGGGGATGGACAGGGCAATCAGCCCCAGCATTTT
TRBV6-2/TRBV6-3,TRBJ2-7,-,TRBD1,CASSYQLGTAYEQYF,TGTGCCAGCAGTTACCAGTTAGGGACAGCTTACGAGCAGTACTTC
TRBV3-1/TRBV3-2,TRBJ2-7,-,-,CASSPYQGRVTYEQYF,TGTGCCAGCAGCCCTTATCAAGGCAGGGTGACCTACGAGCAGTACTTC
TRBV7-2,TRBJ1-5,-,TRBD1,CASSLEGQFYQPQHF,TGTGCCAGCAGCTTAGAGGGACAGTTCTATCAGCCCCAGCATTTT
TRBV10-2,TRBJ2-7,-,-,CASSDWGAYEQYF,TGCGCCAGCAGTGATTGGGGGGCCTACGAGCAGTACTTC
TRBV2,TRBJ2-2,-,TRBD1,CASRRDSPNTGELFF,TGTGCCAGCAGGAGGGACAGCCCGAACACCGGGGAGCTGTTTTTT
TRBV12-5,TRBJ2-5,-,-,CASGLVQDSQETQYF,TGTGCTAGTGGTTTGGTACAAGACAGCCAAGAGACCCAGTACTTC
TRBV9,TRBJ1-1,-,-,CASSVETANTEAFF,TGTGCCAGCAGCGTAGAGACAGCCAACACTGAAGCTTTCTTT
TRBV10-3,TRBJ1-2,few,-,CARREGDDYGYTF,TGTGCCAGACGGGAGGGGGACGACTATGGCTACACCTTC
TRBV9,TRBJ2-1,-,TRBD1,CASSVATGQGRNEQFF,TGTGCCAGCAGCGTAGCTACTGGACAGGGGAGAAATGAGCAGTTCTTC
TRBV19,TRBJ1-1,-,-,CASTQDQGLGNTEAFF,TGTGCCAGTACCCAGGACCAGGGGTTGGGGAACACTGAAGCTTTCTTT
TRBV27,TRBJ2-7,-,TRBD2,CASSRGGVFSRSSEQYF,TGTGCCAGCAGTCGCGGGGGGGTATTCTCTCGCAGTTCAGAGCAGTACTTC
TRBV10-3,TRBJ2-4,-,-,CAISETEENIQYF,TGTGCCATCAGTGAGACTGAAGAAAACATTCAGTACTTC
TRBV4-3,TRBJ2-7,-,TRBD1,CASSQDEGARYEQYF,TGCGCCAGCAGCCAAGATGAGGGGGCGCGTTACGAGCAGTACTTC
TRBV19,TRBJ2-1,few,TRBD1,CASSYGQGAASEQFF,TGTGCCAGTAGTTACGGACAGGGGGCCGCTAGTGAGCAGTTCTTC
TRBV18,TRBJ1-5,-,-,CASSQGPEQPQHF,TGTGCCAGCTCTCAGGGGCCCGAGCAGCCCCAGCATTTT
TRBV4-3,TRBJ2-3,few,-,CASSPGQGNTDTQYF,TGCGCCAGCAGCCCCGGCCAGGGGAACACAGATACGCAGTATTTT
TRBV6-2/TRBV6-3,TRBJ2-6,-,TRBD2,CASSRLAGLSGANVLTF,TGTGCCAGCAGCCGGCTAGCGGGGCTCTCTGGGGCCAACGTCCTGACTTTC
TRBV7-6,TRBJ2-2,-,-,CASSPQGGGGPYTGELFF,TGTGCCAGCAGCCCTCAGGGGGGCGGGGGGCCATACACCGGGGAGCTGTTTTTT
TRBV5-1,TRBJ2-2,-,TRBD2,CASSYSRLAGGNTGELFF,TGCGCCAGCAGCTACTCCCGACTAGCGGGGGGGAACACCGGGGAGCTGTTTTTT
TRBV6-2/TRBV6-3,TRBJ2-7,-,-,CASSYDGSSYEQYF,TGTGCCAGCAGTTACGACGGGAGCTCCTACGAGCAGTACTTC
TRBV7-6,TRBJ1-2,-,-,CASSSPSGSDGYTF,TGTGCCAGCAGCTCCCCTTCGGGGTCCGATGGCTACACCTTC
TRBV7-6,TRBJ2-5,-,TRBD2,CASSLAAATYLSGGAETQYF,TGTGCCAGCAGCTTAGCCGCGGCAACCTATCTAAGCGGGGGGGCGGAGACCCAGTACTTC
TRBV5-8,TRBJ2-7,-,-,CASHTLGAYEQYF,TGTGCCAGTCACACCTTAGGGGCCTACGAGCAGTACTTC
TRBV5-5,TRBJ1-5,-,-,CASSFGSPGGGQPQHF,TGTGCCAGCAGCTTCGGTTCGCCGGGGGGAGGTCAGCCCCAGCATTTT
TRBV6-5,TRBJ2-7,-,-,CASSYRRQSPYEQYF,TGTGCCAGCAGTTACAGGCGACAGTCCCCCTACGAGCAGTACTTC
TRBV7-7,TRBJ1-5,-,-,CASSLGVNQPQHF,TGTGCCAGCAGCTTGGGCGTTAATCAGCCCCAGCATTTT
TRBV5-1,TRBJ1-2,once,TRBD1,CASTGTQGAGGYTF,TGCGCCAGCACGGGGACCCAGGGGGCAGGTGGCTACACCTTC
TRBV23-1,TRBJ1-1,-,-,CASSHTTGMNTEAFF,TGCGCCAGCAGTCACACAACAGGGATGAACACTGAAGCTTTCTTT
TRBV9,TRBJ1-6,-,TRBD1,CASSRQGDSPLHF,TGTGCCAGCAGTAGACAGGGGGATTCACCCCTCCACTTT
TRBV5-4,TRBJ2-1,-,TRBD2,CASSLGLAGALGNEQFF,TGTGCCAGCAGCCTCGGACTAGCGGGGGCCCTAGGTAATGAGCAGTTCTTC